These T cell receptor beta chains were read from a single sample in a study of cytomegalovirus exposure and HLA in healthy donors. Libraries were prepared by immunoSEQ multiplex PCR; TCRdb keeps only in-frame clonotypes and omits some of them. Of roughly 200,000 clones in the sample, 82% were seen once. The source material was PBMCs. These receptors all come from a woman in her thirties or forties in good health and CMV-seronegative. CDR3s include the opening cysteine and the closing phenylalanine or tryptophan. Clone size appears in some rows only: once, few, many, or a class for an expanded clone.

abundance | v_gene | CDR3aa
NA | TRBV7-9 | CASSRQSGTGGKAFF
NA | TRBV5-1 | CASSLGGGPYEQYF
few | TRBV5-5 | CASSFWQGYVYGYTF
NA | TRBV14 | CASSEAGRYEQYF
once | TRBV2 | CAGRAGTGLLNEKLFF
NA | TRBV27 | CASSSREKIPGSYGYTF
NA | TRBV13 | CASSEGWLAEVYSNEQFF
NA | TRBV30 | CAWSVGFGSYEQYF
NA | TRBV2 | CASSRGQPGTDTQYF
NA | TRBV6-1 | CASSDRTDSGNTIYF
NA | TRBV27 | CASSRSSNQPQHF
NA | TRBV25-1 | CASSDPTGTNYGYTF
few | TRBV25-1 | CASSESQQPGIQYF
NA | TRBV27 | CASSFSGTGAHEQYF
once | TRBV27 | CASSKTGTRSEQYF
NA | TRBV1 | CTSSQRTANEKLFF
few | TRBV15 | CATSRERAAGLNTEAFF
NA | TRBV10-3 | CAIKAGGDEQFF
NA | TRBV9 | CASSVAGGSSYNEQFF
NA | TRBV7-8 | CASSLGAGAGNEQFF
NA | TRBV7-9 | CASSPDRDTGELFF
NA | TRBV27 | CASRNTGSQPQHF
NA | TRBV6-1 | CASSAKQGAGTEAFF
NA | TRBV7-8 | CASSPDRGDRAAREQYF
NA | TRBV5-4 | CASSLGGLAPWEQYF
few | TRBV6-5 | CASSVSGDNNEQFF
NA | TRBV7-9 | CASSLVGLQETQYF
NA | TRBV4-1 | CASSQTGVLAKNIQYF
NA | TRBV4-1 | CASSQGVLSGRAVYEQFF
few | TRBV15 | CATSTEARYEQYF
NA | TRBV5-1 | CASSQTGTSETQYF
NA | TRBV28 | CASSLRLAGSYEQYF